The present T cell receptor (beta chain) was sequenced within a study of T cell changes during pregnancy in multiple sclerosis (dated 2019 in TCRdb). For the wider study: Changes in the T cell repertoire over the course of pregnancy were examined in this study in women with multiple sclerosis.

Regarding this clone: Its antigen is not yet known. Per-nucleotide qualities are absent, and no much larger clonotype sits a single base away.

Library construction relied on the immunoSEQ multiplex PCR assay. TCRdb re-hosts the immuneACCESS table, in-frame sequences only. Its copies lack some clones; in the studies checked, an unresolved V gene accounts for under half of them, and the cause for the rest is not known. The sample table holds 60,000 to 75,000 clones, of which under 95% were seen once. The leading ten clones occupy 1.4% of the sample. The CDR3 sequence holds 14 residues, the cysteine and phenylalanine included. The DNA shown is the 42-base CDR3, in frame from base 1. For CDR1 and CDR2, the germline V gene lists MNHNS and SASEGT. V is reduced by 10 bases and J by 7 bases, leaving a spacing of 20 bases between them.

Sequences were derived from peripheral blood, sampled in the third trimester of pregnancy. Here the chain combines TRBV6-1 and TRBJ1-5, with an unclear D gene assignment. The receptor was isolated from a female donor with multiple sclerosis, enrolled in a pregnancy study. Here the CDR3 is given as CATSLSSDGQPQHF. The base sequence is TGTGCCACCTCCCTGTCCTCCGACGGGCAGCCCCAGCATTTT.